This paragraph reports one TCR beta chain. The target antigen is unknown. A junction boundary mismatches the germline segment, possibly from a read error. This PCR relied on a set of 60 Vbeta primers and 13 Jbeta primers. Sequencing was performed with immunoSEQ multiplex PCR; in TCRdb, only in-frame clones are kept and a portion is missing. This table holds some 200,000 clones, roughly 80% found once. Germline assignment: CDR1 SEHNR and CDR2 FQNEAQ (reference sequence). The CDR3 totals 13 residues. These data belong to a study of cytomegalovirus exposure and HLA in healthy donors. Study findings and constraints: For most TCR sequences rarity was the rule, although some public TCRs occurred in many donors. Some V segments, TRBV6-2 and TRBV6-3 among them, were indistinguishable and were therefore excluded.

This rearrangement joins TRBV7-9 to TRBJ2-6; D perhaps matches TRBD1 (5 bases). Sequencing input: PBMCs. The TCR sequence derives from a woman in her forties or fifties in good health and CMV-seropositive. CDR3 in amino acids: CASSNSGANGLTF. The CDR3 DNA reads TGTGCCAGCAGTAACTCTGGGGCCAACGGCCTGACTTTC.